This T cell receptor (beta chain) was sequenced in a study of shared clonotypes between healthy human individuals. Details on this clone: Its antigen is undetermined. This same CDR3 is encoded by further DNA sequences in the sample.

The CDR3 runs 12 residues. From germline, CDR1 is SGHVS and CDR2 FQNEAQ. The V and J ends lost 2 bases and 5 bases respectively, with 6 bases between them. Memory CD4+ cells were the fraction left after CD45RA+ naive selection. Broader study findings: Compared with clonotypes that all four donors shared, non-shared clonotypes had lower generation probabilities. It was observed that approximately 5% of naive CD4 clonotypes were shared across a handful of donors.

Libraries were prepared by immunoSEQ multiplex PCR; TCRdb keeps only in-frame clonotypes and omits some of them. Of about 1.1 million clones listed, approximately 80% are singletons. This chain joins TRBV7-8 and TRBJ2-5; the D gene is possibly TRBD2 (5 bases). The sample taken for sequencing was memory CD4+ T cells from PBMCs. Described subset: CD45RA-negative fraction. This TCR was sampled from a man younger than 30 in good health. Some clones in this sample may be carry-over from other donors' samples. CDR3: CASSLSGETQYF. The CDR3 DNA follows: TGTGCCAGCAGCTTATCGGGGGAGACCCAGTACTTC.